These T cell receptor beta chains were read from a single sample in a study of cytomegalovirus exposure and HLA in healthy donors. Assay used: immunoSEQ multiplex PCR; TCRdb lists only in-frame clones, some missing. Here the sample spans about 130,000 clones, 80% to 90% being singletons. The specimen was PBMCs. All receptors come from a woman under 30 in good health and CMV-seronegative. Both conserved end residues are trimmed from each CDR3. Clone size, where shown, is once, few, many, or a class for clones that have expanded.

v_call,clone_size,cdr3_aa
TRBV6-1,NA,ASPEGQGNTEAF
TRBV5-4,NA,ASSSQGVSGNTIY
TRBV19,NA,ASTNGRDGNTIY
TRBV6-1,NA,ASSGDRVKQF
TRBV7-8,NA,ASSLGMSRGRQSTF
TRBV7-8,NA,ASSLGRRRLNQPQH
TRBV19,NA,ASSPRQSDTQY
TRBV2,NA,ASSLAGGRNEQY
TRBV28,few,ASRLFEQPQH
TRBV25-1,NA,ASSGQGGGYT
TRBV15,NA,ATSPGSGANVLT
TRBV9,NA,ASSVGSSYEQY
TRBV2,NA,ASSVAGRGNSPLH
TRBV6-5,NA,ASRVRQGGHYEQY
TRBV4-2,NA,ASSQEGGLALLGEQY
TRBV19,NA,ATTQNGGGSGNQPQH
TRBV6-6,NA,ASNIGQPVLSNT
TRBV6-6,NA,ASSYTDSEAF
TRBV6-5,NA,ASSYSDRVEAF
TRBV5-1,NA,ASSFQGNPEAF
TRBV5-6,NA,ASSLASGGSALRDTQY
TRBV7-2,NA,ASSHSITGNTEAF
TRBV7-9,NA,ASSPTGTGNQPQH
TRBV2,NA,ASGGQPQH
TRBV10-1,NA,ASSESRLARDTQY
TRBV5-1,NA,ATGGQGAYTGELF
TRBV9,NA,ASSAPTPGNTIY
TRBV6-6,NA,ASSQGGVYGYT